These 2 T cell receptor beta chains came from one sample sequenced in a study of blood T cell repertoires in COVID-19. TCRdb's table, derived via immunoSEQ multiplex PCR, lists solely in-frame clones and lacks some. The sample has approximately 200,000 clones, 84% seen once. The sequencing sample was made of PBMCs or T cells enriched from blood (not recorded which). These receptors came from a man aged 35 to 55 who had recovered from COVID-19.

The chain uses TRBV5-6 and TRBJ2-7; 7 bases fit TRBD1. Trimming cost V 4 bases and J 0 bases; bases outside gene matches: 7. CDR1 is SGHDT and CDR2 is YYEEEE in the germline V gene. The CDR3 covers 15 residues. The CDR3 DNA is TGTGCCAGCAGCGTTGACAGGGAAAGCTCCTACGAGCAGTACTTC. It translates to CASSVDRESSYEQYF.

The V and J genes are TRBV7-8 and TRBJ1-6; a weak D match, TRBD1 (6 bases). There are 14 residues in the CDR3. Trimming took 3 bases from V and 10 from J, leaving 13 bases between them. The germline gives CDR1 SGHVS, CDR2 FQNEAQ. CDR3 sequence: CASSFARGESPLHF. The CDR3 bases are TGTGCCAGCAGCTTTGCCAGGGGTGAGTCACCCCTCCACTTT.